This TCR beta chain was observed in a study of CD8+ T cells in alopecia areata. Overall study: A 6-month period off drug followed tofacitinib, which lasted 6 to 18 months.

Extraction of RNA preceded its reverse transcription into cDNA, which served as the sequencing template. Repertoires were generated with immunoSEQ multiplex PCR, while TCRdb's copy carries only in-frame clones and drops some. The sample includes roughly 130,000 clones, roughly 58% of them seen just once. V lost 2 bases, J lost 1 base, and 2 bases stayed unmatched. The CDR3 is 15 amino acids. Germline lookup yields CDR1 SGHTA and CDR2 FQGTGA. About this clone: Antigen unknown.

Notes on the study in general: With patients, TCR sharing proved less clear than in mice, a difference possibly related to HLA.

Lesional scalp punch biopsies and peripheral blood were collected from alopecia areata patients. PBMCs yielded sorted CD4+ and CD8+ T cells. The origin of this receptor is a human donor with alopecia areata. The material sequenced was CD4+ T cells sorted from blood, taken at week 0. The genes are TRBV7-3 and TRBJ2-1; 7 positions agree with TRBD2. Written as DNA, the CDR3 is TGTGCCAGCAGCTTAGTAGCGGGTTCCTACAATGAGCAGTTCTTC. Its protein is CASSLVAGSYNEQFF.